This TCR beta chain was captured by sequencing in a study of blood T cell repertoires in COVID-19. Study summary: Acute and convalescent COVID-19 specimens originated in the United States, Italy and Spain.

Clones were read by immunoSEQ multiplex PCR, and TCRdb kept only the in-frame ones, dropping some. Altogether some 150,000 clones are present, about 86% being singletons, with the ten largest covering approximately 1.5%. This CDR3 is 14 amino acids long. V lost 6 bases and J lost 6, with 15 bases in between. In germline, CDR1 is MDHEN, CDR2 SYDVKM. This clone was counted a few times. The sample consisted of peripheral blood. The V call is TRBV28, the J call TRBJ2-4; D gene uncertain. This TCR was sampled from a woman in her sixties with acute or convalescent COVID-19. The DNA of the CDR3 is TGTGCCAGCAGCCGTATCACCGGTTTAAACATTCAGTACTTC. Its translation is CASSRITGLNIQYF.